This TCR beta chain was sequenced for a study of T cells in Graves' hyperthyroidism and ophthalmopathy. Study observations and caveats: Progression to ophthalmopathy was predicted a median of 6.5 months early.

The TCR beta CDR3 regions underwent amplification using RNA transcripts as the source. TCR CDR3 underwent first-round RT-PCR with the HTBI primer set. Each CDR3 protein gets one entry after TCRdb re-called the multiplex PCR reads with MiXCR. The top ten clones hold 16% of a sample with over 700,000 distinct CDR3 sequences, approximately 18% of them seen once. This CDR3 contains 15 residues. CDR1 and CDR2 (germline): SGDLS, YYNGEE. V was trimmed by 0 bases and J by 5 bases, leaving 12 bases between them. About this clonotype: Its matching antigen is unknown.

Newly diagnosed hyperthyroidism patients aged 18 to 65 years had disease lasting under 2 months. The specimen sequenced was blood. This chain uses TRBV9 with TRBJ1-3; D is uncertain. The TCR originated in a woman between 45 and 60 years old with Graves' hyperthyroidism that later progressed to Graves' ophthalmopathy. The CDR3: CASSVAPVERNTIYF. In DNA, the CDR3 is TGTGCCAGCAGCGTAGCTCCTGTCGAGAGAAACACCATATATTTT.